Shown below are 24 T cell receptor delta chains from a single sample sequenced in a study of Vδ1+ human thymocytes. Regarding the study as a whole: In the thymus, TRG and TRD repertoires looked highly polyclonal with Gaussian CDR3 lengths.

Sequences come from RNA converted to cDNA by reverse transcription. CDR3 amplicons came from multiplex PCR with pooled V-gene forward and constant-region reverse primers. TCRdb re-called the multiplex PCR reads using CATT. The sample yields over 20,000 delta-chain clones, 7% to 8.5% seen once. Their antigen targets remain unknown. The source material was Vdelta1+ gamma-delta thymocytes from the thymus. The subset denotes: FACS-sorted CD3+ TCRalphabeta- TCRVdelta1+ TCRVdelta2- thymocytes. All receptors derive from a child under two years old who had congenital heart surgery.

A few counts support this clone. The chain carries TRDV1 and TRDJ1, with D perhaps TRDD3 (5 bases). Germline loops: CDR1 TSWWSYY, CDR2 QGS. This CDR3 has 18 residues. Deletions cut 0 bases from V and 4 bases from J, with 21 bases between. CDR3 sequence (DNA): TGTGCTCTTGGGGAACTTGGTCCCGACCGTCGGACTGGCGATAAACTCATCTTT. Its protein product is CALGELGPDRRTGDKLIF.

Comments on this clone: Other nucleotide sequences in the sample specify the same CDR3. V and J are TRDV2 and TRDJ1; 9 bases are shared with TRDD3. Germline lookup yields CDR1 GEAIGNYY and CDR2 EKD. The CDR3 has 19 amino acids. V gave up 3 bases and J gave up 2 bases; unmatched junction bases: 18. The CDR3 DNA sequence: TGTGCCTGTGACTCCGTCCTCTTGACCGGGGGATACTTTACCGATAAACTCATCTTT. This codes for CACDSVLLTGGYFTDKLIF.

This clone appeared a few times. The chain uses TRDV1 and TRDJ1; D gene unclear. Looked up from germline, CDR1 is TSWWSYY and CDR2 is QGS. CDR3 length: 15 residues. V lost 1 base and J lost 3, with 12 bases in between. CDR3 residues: CALGEPQGSADKLIF. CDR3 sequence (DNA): TGTGCTCTTGGGGAACCCCAGGGCTCGGCCGATAAACTCATCTTT.

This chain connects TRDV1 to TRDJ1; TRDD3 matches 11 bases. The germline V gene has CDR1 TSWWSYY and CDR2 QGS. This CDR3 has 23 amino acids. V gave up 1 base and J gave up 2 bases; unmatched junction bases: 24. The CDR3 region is CALGEPRLPPLGDKLRSTDKLIF. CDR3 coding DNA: TGTGCTCTTGGGGAACCACGCCTTCCCCCACTGGGGGATAAATTGAGGTCGACCGATAAACTCATCTTT.

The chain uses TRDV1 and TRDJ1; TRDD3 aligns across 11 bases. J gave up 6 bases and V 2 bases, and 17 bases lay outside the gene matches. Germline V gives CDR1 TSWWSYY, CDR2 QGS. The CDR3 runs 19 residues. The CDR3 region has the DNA TGTGCTCTTGGGGAAGGGCACTACCTCTGGGGGATACAGCGTTATAAACTCATCTTT. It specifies CALGEGHYLWGIQRYKLIF.

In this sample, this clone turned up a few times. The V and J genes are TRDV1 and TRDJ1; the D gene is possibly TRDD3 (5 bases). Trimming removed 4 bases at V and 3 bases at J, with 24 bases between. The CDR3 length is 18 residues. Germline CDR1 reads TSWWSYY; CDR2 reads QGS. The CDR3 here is CALGVFRLLTGEPDKLIF. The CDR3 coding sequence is TGTGCTCTTGGGGTTTTCCGTCTACTGACTGGCGAACCCGATAAACTCATCTTT.

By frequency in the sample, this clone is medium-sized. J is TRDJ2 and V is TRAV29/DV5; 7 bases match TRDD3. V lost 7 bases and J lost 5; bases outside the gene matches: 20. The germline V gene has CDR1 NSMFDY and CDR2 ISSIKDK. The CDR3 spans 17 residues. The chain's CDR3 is CATTNRNGGILTAQLFF. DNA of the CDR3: TGTGCAACCACTAACCGGAATGGAGGGATACTTACAGCACAACTCTTCTTT.

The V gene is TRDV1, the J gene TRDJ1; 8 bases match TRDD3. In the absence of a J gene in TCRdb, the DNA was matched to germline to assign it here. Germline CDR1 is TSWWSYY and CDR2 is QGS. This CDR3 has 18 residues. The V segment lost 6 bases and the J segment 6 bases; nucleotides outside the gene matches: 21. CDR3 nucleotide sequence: TGTGCTCTTGGTGCCTTCGACTACTCCCTACTGGGGGTCCATAAACTCATCTTT. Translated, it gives CALGAFDYSLLGVHKLIF.

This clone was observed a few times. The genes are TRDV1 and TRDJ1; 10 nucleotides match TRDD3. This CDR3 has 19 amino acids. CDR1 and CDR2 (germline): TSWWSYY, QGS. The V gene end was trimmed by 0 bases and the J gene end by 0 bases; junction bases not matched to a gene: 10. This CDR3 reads CALGELTPYWGIHTDKLIF. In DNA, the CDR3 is TGTGCTCTTGGGGAACTGACCCCTTACTGGGGGATCCACACCGATAAACTCATCTTT.

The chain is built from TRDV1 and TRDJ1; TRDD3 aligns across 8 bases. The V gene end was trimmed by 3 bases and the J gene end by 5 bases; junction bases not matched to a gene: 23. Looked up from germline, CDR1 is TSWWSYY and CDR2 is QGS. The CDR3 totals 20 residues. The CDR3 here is CALGDPRLGPGGISVDKLIF. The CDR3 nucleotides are TGTGCTCTTGGGGACCCACGCCTCGGTCCTGGGGGGATAAGCGTTGATAAACTCATCTTT.

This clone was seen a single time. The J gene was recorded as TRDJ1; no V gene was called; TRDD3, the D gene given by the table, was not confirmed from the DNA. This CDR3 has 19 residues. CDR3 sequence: CALGEPPFGTWGITDKLIF. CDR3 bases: TGTGCTCTTGGGGAACCCCCCTTCGGGACTTGGGGGATTACCGATAAACTCATCTTT.

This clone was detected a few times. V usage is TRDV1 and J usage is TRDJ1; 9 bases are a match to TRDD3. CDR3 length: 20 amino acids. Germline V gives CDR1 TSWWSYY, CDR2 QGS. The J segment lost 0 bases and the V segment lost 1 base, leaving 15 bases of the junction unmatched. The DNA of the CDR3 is TGTGCTCTTGGGGAACCGGGGATACGACCGCACCTTAACTACACCGATAAACTCATCTTT. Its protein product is CALGEPGIRPHLNYTDKLIF.

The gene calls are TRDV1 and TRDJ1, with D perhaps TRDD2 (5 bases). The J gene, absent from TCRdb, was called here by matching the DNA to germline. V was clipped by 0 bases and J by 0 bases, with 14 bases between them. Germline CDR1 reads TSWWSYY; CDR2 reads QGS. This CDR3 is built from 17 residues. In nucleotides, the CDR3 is TGTGCTCTTGGGGAACTCTTCCCAGCCAGGCACACCGATAAACTCATCTTT. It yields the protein CALGELFPARHTDKLIF.

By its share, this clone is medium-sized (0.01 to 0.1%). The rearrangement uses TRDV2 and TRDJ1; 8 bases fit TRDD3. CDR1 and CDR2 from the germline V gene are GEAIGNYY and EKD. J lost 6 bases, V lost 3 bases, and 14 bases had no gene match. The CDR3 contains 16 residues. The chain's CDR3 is CACDLHCSTGGYKLIF. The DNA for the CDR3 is TGTGCCTGTGACCTTCATTGTTCGACTGGGGGTTATAAACTCATCTTT.

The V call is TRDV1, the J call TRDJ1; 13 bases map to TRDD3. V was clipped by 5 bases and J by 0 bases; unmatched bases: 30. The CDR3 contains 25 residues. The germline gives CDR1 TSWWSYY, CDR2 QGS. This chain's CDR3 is CALGTRVGSYVTTGGYAQYTDKLIF. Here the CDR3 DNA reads TGTGCTCTTGGGACCAGGGTCGGCTCCTACGTTACTACTGGGGGATACGCACAGTACACCGATAAACTCATCTTT.

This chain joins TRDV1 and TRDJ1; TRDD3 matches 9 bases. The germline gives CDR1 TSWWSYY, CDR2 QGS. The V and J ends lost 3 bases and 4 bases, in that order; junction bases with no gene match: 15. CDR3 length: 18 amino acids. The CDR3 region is CALGEVLLGEKKFDKLIF. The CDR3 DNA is TGTGCTCTTGGGGAGGTACTACTGGGGGAGAAGAAGTTCGATAAACTCATCTTT.

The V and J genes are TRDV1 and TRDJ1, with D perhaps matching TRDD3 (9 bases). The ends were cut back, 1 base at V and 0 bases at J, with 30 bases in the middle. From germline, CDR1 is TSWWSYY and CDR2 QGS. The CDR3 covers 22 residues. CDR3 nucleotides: TGTGCTCTTGGGGAACAGGGGGCTTCCTACGGGAACTGGGGGACCTACACCGATAAACTCATCTTT. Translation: CALGEQGASYGNWGTYTDKLIF.

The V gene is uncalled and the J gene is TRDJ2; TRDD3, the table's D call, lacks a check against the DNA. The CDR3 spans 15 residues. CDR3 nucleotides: TGTGCTCTTGGGGAAAGGGGGGGTACTCCGGCACAACTCTTCTTT. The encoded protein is CALGERGGTPAQLFF.

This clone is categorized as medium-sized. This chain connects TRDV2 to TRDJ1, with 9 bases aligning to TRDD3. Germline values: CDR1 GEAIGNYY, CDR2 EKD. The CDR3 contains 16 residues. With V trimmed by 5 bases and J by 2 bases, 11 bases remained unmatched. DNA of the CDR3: TGTGCCTGTGTGACCGATACTGGGGGACCAACCGATAAACTCATCTTT. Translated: CACVTDTGGPTDKLIF.

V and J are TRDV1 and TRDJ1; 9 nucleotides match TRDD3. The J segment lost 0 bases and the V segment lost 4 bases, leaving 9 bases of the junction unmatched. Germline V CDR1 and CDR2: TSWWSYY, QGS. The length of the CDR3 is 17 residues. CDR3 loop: CALGATGGDPYTDKLIF. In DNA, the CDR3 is TGTGCTCTTGGGGCTACTGGGGGAGACCCGTACACCGATAAACTCATCTTT.

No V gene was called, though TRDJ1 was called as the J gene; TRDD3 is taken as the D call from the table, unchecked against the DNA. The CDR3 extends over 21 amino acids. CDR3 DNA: TGTGCTCTTGGGGAACTGCAACCGATGGGGGATACGCATTGGGACACCGATAAACTCATCTTT. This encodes CALGELQPMGDTHWDTDKLIF.

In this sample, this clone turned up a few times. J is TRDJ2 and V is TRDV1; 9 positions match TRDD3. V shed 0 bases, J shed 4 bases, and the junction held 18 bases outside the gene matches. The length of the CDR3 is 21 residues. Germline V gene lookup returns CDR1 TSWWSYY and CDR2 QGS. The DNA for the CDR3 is TGTGCTCTTGGGGAACTAGAATCCCAGTACTGGGGGAGCCCTTGGACAGCACAACTCTTCTTT. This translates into CALGELESQYWGSPWTAQLFF.

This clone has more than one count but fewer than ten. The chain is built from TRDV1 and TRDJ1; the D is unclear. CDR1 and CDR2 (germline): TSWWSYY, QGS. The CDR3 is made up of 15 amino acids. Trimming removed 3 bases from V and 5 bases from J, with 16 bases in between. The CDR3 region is CALGDNTIGTDKLIF. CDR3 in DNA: TGTGCTCTTGGGGATAACACCATCGGGACGGATAAACTCATCTTT.

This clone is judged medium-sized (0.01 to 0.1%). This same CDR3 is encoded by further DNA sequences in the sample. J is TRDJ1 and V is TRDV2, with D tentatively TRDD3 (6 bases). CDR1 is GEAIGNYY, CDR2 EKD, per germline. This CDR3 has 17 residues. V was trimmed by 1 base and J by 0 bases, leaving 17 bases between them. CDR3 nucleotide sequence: TGTGCCTGTGACACTCCCTCGGTACTGGGCAACACCGATAAACTCATCTTT. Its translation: CACDTPSVLGNTDKLIF.